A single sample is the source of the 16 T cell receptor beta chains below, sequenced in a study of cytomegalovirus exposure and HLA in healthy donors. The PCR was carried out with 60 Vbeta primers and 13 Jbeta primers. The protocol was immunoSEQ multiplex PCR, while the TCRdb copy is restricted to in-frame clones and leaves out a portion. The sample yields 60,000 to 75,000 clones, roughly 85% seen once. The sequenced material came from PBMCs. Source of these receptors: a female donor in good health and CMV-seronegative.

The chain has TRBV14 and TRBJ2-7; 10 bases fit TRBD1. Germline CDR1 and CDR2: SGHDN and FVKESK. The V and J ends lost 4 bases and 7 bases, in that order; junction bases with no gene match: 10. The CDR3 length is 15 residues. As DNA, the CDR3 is TGTGCCAGCAGCCCCCGGGACAGGGGACAAGGGGAGCAGTACTTC. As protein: CASSPRDRGQGEQYF. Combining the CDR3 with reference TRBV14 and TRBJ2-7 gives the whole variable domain EAGVTQFPSHSVIEKGQTVTLRCDPISGHDNLYWYRRVMGKEIKFLLHFVKESKQDESGMPNNRFLAERTGGTYSTLKVQPAELEDSGVYFCASSPRDRGQGEQYFGPGTRLTVT.

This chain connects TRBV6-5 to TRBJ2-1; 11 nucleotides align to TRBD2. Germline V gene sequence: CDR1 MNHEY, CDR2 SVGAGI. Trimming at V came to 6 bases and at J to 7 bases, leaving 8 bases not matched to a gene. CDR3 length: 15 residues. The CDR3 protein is CASSRLLAGGNEQFF. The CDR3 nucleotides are TGTGCCAGCAGCCGACTGTTAGCGGGAGGGAATGAGCAGTTCTTC.

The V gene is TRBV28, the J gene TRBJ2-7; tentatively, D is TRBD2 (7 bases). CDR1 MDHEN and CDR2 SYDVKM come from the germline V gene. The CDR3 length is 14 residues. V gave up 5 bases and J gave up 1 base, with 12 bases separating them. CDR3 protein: CASSVRGASYEQYF. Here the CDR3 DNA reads TGTGCCAGCAGTGTTCGGGGGGCATCCTACGAGCAGTACTTC.

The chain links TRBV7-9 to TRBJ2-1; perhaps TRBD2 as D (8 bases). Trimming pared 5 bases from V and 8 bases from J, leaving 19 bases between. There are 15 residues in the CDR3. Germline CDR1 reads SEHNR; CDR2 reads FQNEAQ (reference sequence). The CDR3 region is CASSRGTAGADEQFF. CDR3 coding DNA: TGTGCCAGCAGCCGAGGGACAGCGGGGGCGGATGAGCAGTTCTTC.

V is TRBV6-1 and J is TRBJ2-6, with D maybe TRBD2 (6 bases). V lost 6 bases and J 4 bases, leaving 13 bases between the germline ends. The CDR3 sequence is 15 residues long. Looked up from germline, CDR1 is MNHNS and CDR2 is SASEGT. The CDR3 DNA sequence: TGTGCCAGCAGGATGGGGGGTAGCGGGGCCAACGTCCTGACTTTC. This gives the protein CASRMGGSGANVLTF.

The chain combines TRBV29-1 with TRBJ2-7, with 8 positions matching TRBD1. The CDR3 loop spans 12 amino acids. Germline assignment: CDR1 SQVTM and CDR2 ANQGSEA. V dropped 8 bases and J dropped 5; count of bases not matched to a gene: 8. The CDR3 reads CSIRTGLDEQYF. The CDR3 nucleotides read TGCAGCATTCGGACAGGGTTGGACGAGCAGTACTTC.

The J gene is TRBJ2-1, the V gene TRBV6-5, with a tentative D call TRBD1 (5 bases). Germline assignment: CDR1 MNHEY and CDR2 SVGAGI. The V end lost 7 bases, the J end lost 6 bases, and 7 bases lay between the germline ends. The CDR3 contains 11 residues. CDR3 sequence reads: CASKRGNEQFF. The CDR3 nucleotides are TGTGCCAGCAAAAGGGGCAATGAGCAGTTCTTC.

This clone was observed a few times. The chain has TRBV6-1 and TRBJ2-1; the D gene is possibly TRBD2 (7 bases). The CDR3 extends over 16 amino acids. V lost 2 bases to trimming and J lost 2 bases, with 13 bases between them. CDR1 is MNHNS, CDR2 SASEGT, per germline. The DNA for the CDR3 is TGTGCCAGCAGTGAACAAGGGGGGGGCACCTACAATGAGCAGTTCTTC. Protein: CASSEQGGGTYNEQFF.

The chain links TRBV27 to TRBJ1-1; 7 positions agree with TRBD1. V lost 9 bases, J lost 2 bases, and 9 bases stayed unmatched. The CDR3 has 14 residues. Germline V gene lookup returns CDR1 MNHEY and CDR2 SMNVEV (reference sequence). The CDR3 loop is CASSKRTGNTEAFF. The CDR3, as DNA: TGTGCCAGTTCTAAACGGACAGGTAACACTGAAGCTTTCTTT.

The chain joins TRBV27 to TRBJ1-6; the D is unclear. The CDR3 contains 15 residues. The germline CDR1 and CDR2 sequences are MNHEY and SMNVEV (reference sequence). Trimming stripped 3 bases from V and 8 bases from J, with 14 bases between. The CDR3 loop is CASSLVGLLDSPLHF. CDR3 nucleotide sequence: TGTGCCAGCAGTTTGGTCGGTCTGCTGGATTCACCCCTCCACTTT.

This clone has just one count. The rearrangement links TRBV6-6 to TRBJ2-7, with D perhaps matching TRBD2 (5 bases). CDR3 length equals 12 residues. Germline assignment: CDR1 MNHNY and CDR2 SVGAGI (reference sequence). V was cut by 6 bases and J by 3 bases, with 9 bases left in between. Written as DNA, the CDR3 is TGTGCCAGCAGCAAGACTAACTACGAGCAGTACTTC. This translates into CASSKTNYEQYF.

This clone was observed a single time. The CDR3 sequence is CASSGQTQETQYF. CDR3 DNA: TGTGCCAGCTCCGGACAAACCCAAGAGACCCAGTACTTC. The chain employs TRBV18 and TRBJ2-5; D perhaps matches TRBD1 (5 bases). The CDR3 sequence is 13 residues long. CDR1 and CDR2 from the germline V gene are KGHSH and LQKENI. V was pared by 6 bases and J by 1 base, with 9 bases between.

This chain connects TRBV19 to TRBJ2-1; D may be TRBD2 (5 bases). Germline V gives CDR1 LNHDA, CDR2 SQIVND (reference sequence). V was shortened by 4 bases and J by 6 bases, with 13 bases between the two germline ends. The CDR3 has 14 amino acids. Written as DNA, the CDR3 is TGTGCCAGTAGTACGACTATATCTTTCAATGAGCAGTTCTTC. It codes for CASSTTISFNEQFF.

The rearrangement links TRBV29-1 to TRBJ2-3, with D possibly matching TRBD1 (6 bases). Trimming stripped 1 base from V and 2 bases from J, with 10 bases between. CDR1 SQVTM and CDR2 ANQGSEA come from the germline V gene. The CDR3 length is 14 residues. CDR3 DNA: TGCAGCGTTGAAGGGGTGGGGGCCACAGATACGCAGTATTTT. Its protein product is CSVEGVGATDTQYF.

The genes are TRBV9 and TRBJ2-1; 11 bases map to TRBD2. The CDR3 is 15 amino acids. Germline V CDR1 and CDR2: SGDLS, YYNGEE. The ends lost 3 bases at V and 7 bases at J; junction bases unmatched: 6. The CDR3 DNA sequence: TGTGCCAGCAGCGCTCCCGGGACTAGCGGTAATGAGCAGTTCTTC. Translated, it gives CASSAPGTSGNEQFF.

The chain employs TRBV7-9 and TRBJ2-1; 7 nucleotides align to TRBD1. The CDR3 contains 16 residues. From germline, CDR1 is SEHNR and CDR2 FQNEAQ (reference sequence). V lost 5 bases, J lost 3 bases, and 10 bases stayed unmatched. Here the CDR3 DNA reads TGTGCCAGCAGCCCCGCCACGGGACAGCACTACAATGAGCAGTTCTTC. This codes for CASSPATGQHYNEQFF. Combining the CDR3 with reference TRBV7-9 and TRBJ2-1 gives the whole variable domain DTGVSQNPRHKITKRGQNVTFRCDPISEHNRLYWYRQTLGQGPEFLTYFQNEAQLEKSRLLSDRFSAERPKGSFSTLEIQRTEQGDSAMYLCASSPATGQHYNEQFFGPGTRLTVL.